This T cell receptor beta chain was identified during a study of blood T cell repertoires in COVID-19. A remark on this clone: An end of the junction does not agree with germline; a read error may underlie this.

Data came from immunoSEQ multiplex PCR; TCRdb stores just in-frame clones and leaves some out. The top ten hold approximately 5% of the sample, which has some 100,000 clones, about 91% seen once. There are 16 residues in the CDR3. Germline values: CDR1 MDHEN, CDR2 SYDVKM. The chain is built from TRBV28 and TRBJ2-7; 9 nucleotides agree with TRBD1. This receptor was identified in a human donor in a cohort sampled during active COVID-19. The specimen was peripheral blood. The CDR3 DNA reads as TGTGCCAGCAGTCAACACCCGGGACAGGGAGTGTACGAGCAGTGCTTC. It specifies CASSQHPGQGVYEQCF.